This T cell receptor beta chain derives from a study of blood T cell repertoires in COVID-19. About the study: PBMCs, B-cell-depleted T cells, or T cells were the source of the cDNA or gDNA that made up the material.

This clone was recorded a few times. In the source study's methods: For nucleated cells, counts were estimated from reference gene primer amplification. Only in-frame clones appear in the TCRdb table, and some are missing; sequencing was by immunoSEQ multiplex PCR. V, J and clone size derive from that table, while D and trimming were established from the DNA sequence. The profile shows 30,000 to 40,000 clones, approximately 84% of them singletons. V was trimmed by 7 bases and J by 1 base, leaving 7 bases between them. This CDR3 spans 13 amino acids. Germline V gene sequence: CDR1 LNHDA, CDR2 SQIVND (reference sequence).

Material: peripheral blood. This sequence originates from a human donor in a cohort sampled during active COVID-19. The rearrangement joins TRBV19 to TRBJ2-2; perhaps TRBD1 as D (5 bases). CDR3 sequence (DNA): TGTGCCAGTAACACAGGGAACACCGGGGAGCTGTTTTTT. This sequence encodes CASNTGNTGELFF.